This T cell receptor (beta chain) was identified in a study of shared clonotypes between healthy human individuals. Splitting of each subset's genomic DNA was done evenly across several immunoSEQ plates. The data were produced by immunoSEQ multiplex PCR, yet TCRdb's version contains in-frame clones alone and is incomplete. The data contain some 450,000 clones, 77% of them seen just once; the ten biggest clones take up more than 10%. The CDR3 is 13 amino acids. The V and J ends lost 6 bases and 3 bases, in that order; junction bases with no gene match: 3. CDR1 and CDR2 from the germline V gene are MNHEY and SMNVEV (reference sequence). Those who donated were healthy HIV-negative adults, with no recent acute infections or vaccinations reported. Roughly 89 million PBMCs served as the genomic DNA source for unsorted samples.

What was sequenced was PBMCs. The chain is built from TRBV27 and TRBJ2-7; 9 positions agree with TRBD2. This TCR was recovered from a woman aged 40 to 50 in good health. Some clones in this sample may be carry-over from other donors' samples. The CDR3 here is CASSWTSDYEQYF. The CDR3 DNA sequence: TGTGCCAGCAGCTGGACTAGCGACTACGAGCAGTACTTC.